The present TCR beta chain was sequenced within a study of T cells in Graves' hyperthyroidism and ophthalmopathy. As for this clonotype: At one end, the junction sequence differs from germline, possibly due to a read error.

RNA transcripts gave rise to amplified TCR beta CDR3 regions. A first-round RT-PCR of the TCR CDR3 used the HTBI primer set. Using its own MiXCR run on the multiplex PCR reads, TCRdb lists one record per CDR3 protein. The repertoire holds under 650,000 distinct CDR3 sequences, with about 16% as singletons. This clonotype was obtained from a woman in her twenties or thirties with Graves' hyperthyroidism. Material: blood.

In nucleotides, the CDR3 is TGTACCAGCAGTTTGGTGCCGGGAACGTACAATGAGCAGTTCTTC. Translating it yields CTSSLVPGTYNEQFF. This sequence joins TRBV12-3 or TRBV12-4 and TRBJ2-1; D might be TRBD2 (5 bases). The CDR3 totals 15 residues.